The 3 T cell receptor beta chains below come from one sample, sequenced in a study of OX40 agonist ivuxolimab in advanced cancers. The protocol was immunoSEQ multiplex PCR, while the TCRdb copy is restricted to in-frame clones and leaves out a portion. The sample lists about 79,000 clones, 88% occurring once. The sequences come from CD4+ or CD8+ T cells sorted from blood, collected in a trial of the OX40 agonist ivuxolimab. Receptors were obtained from an adult with an advanced solid tumor such as melanoma, head and neck, liver or kidney cancer.

The gene calls are TRBV7-8 and TRBJ2-7, with D possibly TRBD2 on 5 matching bases. With 3 bases removed from V and 0 bases from J, the gap between germline ends came to 12 bases. This CDR3 is built from 15 residues. Germline V gene lookup returns CDR1 SGHVS and CDR2 FQNEAQ. The CDR3: CASSFMEAHSYEQYF. Written as DNA, the CDR3 is TGTGCCAGCAGCTTTATGGAGGCTCACTCCTACGAGCAGTACTTC.

The chain employs TRBV7-9 and TRBJ2-1; 7 positions match TRBD2. Germline lookup yields CDR1 SEHNR and CDR2 FQNEAQ (reference sequence). This CDR3 has 16 residues. The V segment lost 5 bases and the J segment 6 bases; nucleotides outside the gene matches: 13. This CDR3 reads CASSHGSAGVVNEQFF. CDR3 bases: TGTGCCAGCAGCCACGGTTCTGCGGGAGTCGTCAATGAGCAGTTCTTC.

The gene calls are TRBV6-1 and TRBJ2-1; TRBD2 is a possible D gene (6 bases). V was pared by 2 bases and J by 8 bases, with 19 bases between. The CDR3 is 16 amino acids. In germline, CDR1 is MNHNS, CDR2 SASEGT. The CDR3 DNA reads as TGTGCCAGCAGTGAACCGACTAGTCCAGTCCGAGATGAGCAGTTCTTC. It codes for CASSEPTSPVRDEQFF.